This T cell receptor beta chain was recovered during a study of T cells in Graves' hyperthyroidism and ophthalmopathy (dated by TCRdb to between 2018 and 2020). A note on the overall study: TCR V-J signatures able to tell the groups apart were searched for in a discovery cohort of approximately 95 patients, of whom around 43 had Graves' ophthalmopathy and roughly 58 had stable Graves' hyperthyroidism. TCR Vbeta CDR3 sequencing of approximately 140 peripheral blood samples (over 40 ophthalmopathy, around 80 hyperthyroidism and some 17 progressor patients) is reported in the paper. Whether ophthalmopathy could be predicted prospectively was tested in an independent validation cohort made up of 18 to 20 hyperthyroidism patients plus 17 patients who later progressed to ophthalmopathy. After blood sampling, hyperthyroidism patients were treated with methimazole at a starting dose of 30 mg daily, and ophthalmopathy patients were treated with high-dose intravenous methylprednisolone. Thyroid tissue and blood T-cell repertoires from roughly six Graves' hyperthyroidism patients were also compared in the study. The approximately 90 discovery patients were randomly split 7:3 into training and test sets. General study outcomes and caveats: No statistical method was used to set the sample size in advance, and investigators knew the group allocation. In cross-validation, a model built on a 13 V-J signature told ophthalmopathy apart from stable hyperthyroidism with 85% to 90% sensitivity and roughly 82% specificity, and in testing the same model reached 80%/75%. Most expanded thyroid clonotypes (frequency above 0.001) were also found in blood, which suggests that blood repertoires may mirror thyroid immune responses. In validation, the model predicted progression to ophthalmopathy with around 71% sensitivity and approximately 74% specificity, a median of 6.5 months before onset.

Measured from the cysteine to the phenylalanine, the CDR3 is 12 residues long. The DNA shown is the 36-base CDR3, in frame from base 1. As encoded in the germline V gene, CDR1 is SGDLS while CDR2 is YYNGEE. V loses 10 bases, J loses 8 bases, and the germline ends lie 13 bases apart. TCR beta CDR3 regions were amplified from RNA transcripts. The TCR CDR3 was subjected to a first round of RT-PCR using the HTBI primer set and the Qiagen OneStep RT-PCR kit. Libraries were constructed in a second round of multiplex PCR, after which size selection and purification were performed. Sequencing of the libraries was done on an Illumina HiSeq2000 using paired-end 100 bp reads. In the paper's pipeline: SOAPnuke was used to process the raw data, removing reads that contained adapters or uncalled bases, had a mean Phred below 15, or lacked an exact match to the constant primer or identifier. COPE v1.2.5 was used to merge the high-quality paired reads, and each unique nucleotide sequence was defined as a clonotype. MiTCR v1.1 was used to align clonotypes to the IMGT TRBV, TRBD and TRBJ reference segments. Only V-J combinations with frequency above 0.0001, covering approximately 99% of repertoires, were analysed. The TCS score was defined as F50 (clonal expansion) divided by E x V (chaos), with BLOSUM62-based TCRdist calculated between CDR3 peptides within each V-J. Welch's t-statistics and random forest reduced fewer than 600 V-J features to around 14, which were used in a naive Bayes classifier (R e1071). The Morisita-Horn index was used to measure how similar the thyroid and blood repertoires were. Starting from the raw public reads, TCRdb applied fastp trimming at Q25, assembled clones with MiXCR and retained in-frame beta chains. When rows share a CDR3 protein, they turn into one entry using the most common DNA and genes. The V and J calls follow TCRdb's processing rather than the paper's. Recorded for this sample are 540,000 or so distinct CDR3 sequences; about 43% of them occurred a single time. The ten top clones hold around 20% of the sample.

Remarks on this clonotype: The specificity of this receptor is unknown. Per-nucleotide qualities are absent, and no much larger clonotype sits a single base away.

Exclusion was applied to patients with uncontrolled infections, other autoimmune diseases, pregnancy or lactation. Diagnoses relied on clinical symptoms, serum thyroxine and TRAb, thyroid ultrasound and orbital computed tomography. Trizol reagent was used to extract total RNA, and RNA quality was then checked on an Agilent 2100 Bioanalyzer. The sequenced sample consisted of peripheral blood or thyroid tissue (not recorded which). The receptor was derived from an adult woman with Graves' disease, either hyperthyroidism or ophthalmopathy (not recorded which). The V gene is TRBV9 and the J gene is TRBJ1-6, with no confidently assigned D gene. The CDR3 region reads CAVHLGDSPLHF. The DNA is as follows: TGTGCCGTCCACCTCGGCGATTCACCCCTCCACTTT.